These 30 T cell receptor beta chains share one sample of origin, sequenced in a study of blood T cells in healthy people across ages. Combining a sample-barcoded 5' primer with a J-beta primer mix, a second PCR ran for roughly 7 to 12 cycles. MiXCR, applied by TCRdb to the 5' RACE reads, yields one record per CDR3 protein. The sample has fewer than 2 million distinct CDR3 sequences, about two fifths seen once. The sample consisted of blood. The receptor source for this set is a human donor in good health.

This chain joins TRBV20-1 and TRBJ1-1; TRBD1 might be the D (5 bases). CDR1 is DFQATT and CDR2 is SNEGSKA in the germline V gene (reference sequence). This CDR3 is built from 13 residues. With 6 bases removed from V and 3 bases from J, the gap between germline ends came to 14 bases. Here the CDR3 DNA reads TGCAGTGCCCTAGGGGCAGGGCACACTGAAGCTTTCTTT. Protein sequence: CSALGAGHTEAFF.

This clonotype was found a few times. J is TRBJ2-5 and V is TRBV2; no definite D call. This CDR3 is 13 amino acids long. Germline CDR1 is SNHLY and CDR2 is FYNNEI. V was shortened by 6 bases and J by 5 bases, with 13 bases between the two germline ends. CDR3 residues: CASSYILGETQYF. As DNA, the CDR3 is TGTGCCAGCAGCTACATCCTCGGGGAGACCCAGTACTTC.

This clonotype has more than one count but fewer than ten. Here the CDR3 DNA reads TGCAGCGTCCACGGACTAGCTGCCTATTACAATGAGCAGTTCTTC. This encodes CSVHGLAAYYNEQFF. The chain links TRBV29-1 to TRBJ2-1, with 8 bases fitting TRBD2. V lost 6 bases, J lost 4 bases, and 11 bases stayed unmatched. This CDR3 is built from 15 residues. Germline loops: CDR1 SQVTM, CDR2 ANQGSEA.

This chain uses TRBV12-3 or TRBV12-4 with TRBJ2-5; D remains ambiguous. The CDR3 length is 13 residues. The germline V and J ends were trimmed by 10 bases and 5 bases, with 17 bases remaining between them. The CDR3 coding sequence is TGTGCCACCGGATTTTGGGCCTCGGAGACCCAGTACTTC. Residues: CATGFWASETQYF.

Only a few counts were recorded for this clonotype. This chain uses TRBV20-1 with TRBJ2-5; either TRBD1 or TRBD2 may supply D (5 bases each). CDR1 is DFQATT, CDR2 SNEGSKA, per germline (reference sequence). CDR3 length: 14 residues. V dropped 5 bases and J dropped 3 bases, with 16 bases sitting between them. The CDR3 spells CSASREGREETQYF. The CDR3 coding sequence is TGCAGTGCTTCCCGAGAGGGCAGGGAAGAGACCCAGTACTTC.

The chain combines TRBV3-1 with TRBJ2-5; maybe TRBD1 (6 bases). Deletions cut 2 bases from V and 5 bases from J, with 15 bases between. Germline CDR1 LGHDT, CDR2 YNNKEL (reference sequence). This CDR3 has 15 amino acids. In DNA form, the CDR3 reads TGTGCCAGCAGCCAATTGACAGGCAGAGCGGAGACCCAGTACTTC. Encoded protein: CASSQLTGRAETQYF.

J is TRBJ2-3 and V is TRBV5-1; 9 nucleotides line up with TRBD2. There are 14 residues in the CDR3. Germline trimming cut 5 bases from V and 10 bases from J; bases unmatched to any gene: 11. From germline, CDR1 is SGHRS and CDR2 YFSETQ. For the CDR3, the DNA is TGCGCCAGCAGGCTAGCGGGACTTCCGGATGCGCAGTATTTT. This translates into CASRLAGLPDAQYF.

There are many counts of this clonotype. This rearrangement joins TRBV15 to TRBJ2-7, with 8 bases aligning to TRBD1. With V trimmed by 6 bases and J by 2 bases, 6 bases remained unmatched. Germline CDR1 is LNHNV and CDR2 is YYDKDF (reference sequence). This CDR3 has 14 residues. This CDR3 reads CATSMQGAAYEQYF. As DNA, the CDR3 is TGTGCCACCAGTATGCAGGGGGCTGCCTACGAGCAGTACTTC. The full variable domain, in which reference TRBV15 and TRBJ2-7 provide the parts outside the CDR3, is DAMVIQNPRYQVTQFGKPVTLSCSQTLNHNVMYWYQQKSSQAPKLLFHYYDKDFNNEADTPDNFQSRRPNTSFCFLDIRSPGLGDTAMYLCATSMQGAAYEQYFGPGTRLTVT.

V is TRBV7-9 and J is TRBJ2-3; no clear D gene. Trimming removed 5 bases at V and 3 bases at J, with 24 bases between. The CDR3 contains 18 residues. The germline V gene has CDR1 SEHNR and CDR2 FQNEAQ (reference sequence). DNA for the CDR3: TGTGCCAGCAGCCTAAGGCCCCTAAGGGAACGTGGAACAGATACGCAGTATTTT. Translating it yields CASSLRPLRERGTDTQYF.

This clonotype was counted a few times. The chain employs TRBV20-1 and TRBJ1-1; the D gene is possibly TRBD1 (5 bases). V lost 0 bases and J lost 6, with 17 bases in between. The CDR3 spans 15 residues. Germline values: CDR1 DFQATT, CDR2 SNEGSKA (reference sequence). The CDR3 is CSARDPRKGKAEAFF. The CDR3 bases are TGCAGTGCTAGAGATCCGCGGAAGGGGAAGGCTGAAGCTTTCTTT.

This clonotype has more than one count but fewer than ten. As DNA, the CDR3 is TGTGCCAGCAGCATCCGACAGGGCCGCTCAGATACGCAGTATTTT. It yields the protein CASSIRQGRSDTQYF. The chain recombines TRBV7-2 with TRBJ2-3; 7 bases match TRBD1. V trimming: 5 bases; J trimming: 4 bases; junction bases outside the gene matches: 9. Germline values: CDR1 SGHTA, CDR2 FQGNSA. The CDR3 covers 15 residues.

This clonotype was counted only a few times. The chain uses TRBV18 and TRBJ2-5, with D maybe TRBD1 (5 bases). The end of the DNA is better explained by TRBJ2-7, so the J call may be wrong. The length of the CDR3 is 14 residues. Germline V lookup: CDR1 KGHSH, CDR2 LQKENI. In nucleotides, the CDR3 is TGTGCCAGCTCACCAAAGAGACAGACGTCCGAGCAGTACTTC. Encoded protein: CASSPKRQTSEQYF.

J is TRBJ1-1 and V is TRBV20-1; D is unresolved. V gave up 5 bases and J gave up 4 bases, with 11 bases separating them. The CDR3 extends over 12 amino acids. CDR1 and CDR2 from the germline V gene are DFQATT and SNEGSKA (reference sequence). The CDR3 is CSASKGSTEAFF. The CDR3 region has the DNA TGCAGTGCTTCCAAGGGATCCACTGAAGCTTTCTTT.

J is TRBJ1-5 and V is TRBV4-1, with TRBD1 identical over 7 bases. The CDR3 loop spans 16 amino acids. The germline V gene encodes CDR1 MGHRA and CDR2 YSYEKL. J gave up 2 bases and V 3 bases, and 7 bases lay outside the gene matches. CDR3 loop: CASSHRQGGRNQPQHF. CDR3 DNA sequence: TGCGCCAGCAGCCATCGACAGGGTGGTCGCAATCAGCCCCAGCATTTT.

The chain carries TRBV29-1 and TRBJ1-4; D is possibly TRBD1 (5 bases). Looked up from germline, CDR1 is SQVTM and CDR2 is ANQGSEA. Trimming shortened V by 4 bases and J by 7 bases, and 19 bases separated the two germline ends. This CDR3 contains 15 residues. CDR3 region: CSVGSQAAGGEKLFF. In DNA form, the CDR3 reads TGCAGCGTTGGATCGCAGGCCGCCGGGGGTGAAAAACTGTTTTTT.

This clonotype was counted only a few times. The V call is TRBV28, the J call TRBJ2-5; a possible D gene is TRBD1 (6 bases). V lost 5 bases, J lost 6 bases, and 19 bases lay in between. The CDR3 consists of 15 residues. Per germline, CDR1 MDHEN and CDR2 SYDVKM. The CDR3 here is CASSLDTGWQKTQYF. The CDR3 coding sequence is TGTGCCAGCAGTCTCGATACAGGGTGGCAAAAGACCCAGTACTTC.

The chain recombines TRBV20-1 with TRBJ1-2; 9 bases are shared with TRBD1. The CDR3 spans 12 residues. Trimming removed 6 bases from V and 8 bases from J; junction bases left unmatched: 7. CDR1 and CDR2 (germline): DFQATT, SNEGSKA (reference sequence). CDR3 sequence: CSATTGGLGYTF. The CDR3 bases are TGCAGTGCAACGACAGGGGGGCTAGGCTACACCTTC.

A few counts support this clonotype. This sequence joins TRBV7-2 and TRBJ2-7; 8 bases line up with TRBD2. TRBJ2-5 matches the DNA end more closely, so the J call is doubtful. The germline V gene has CDR1 SGHTA and CDR2 FQGNSA. The CDR3 spans 14 residues. DNA of the CDR3: TGTGCCAGCAGCTTCGGCGGGGGGCTAGAGACCCAGTACTTC. Protein product: CASSFGGGLETQYF.

The V call is TRBV6-5, the J call TRBJ1-6; D not certain. There are 13 residues in the CDR3. Germline V CDR1 and CDR2: MNHEY, SVGAGI. The V end lost 6 bases, the J end lost 7 bases, and 10 bases lay between the germline ends. The CDR3 is CASRPGRNSPLHF. The CDR3, as DNA: TGTGCCAGCAGACCCGGACGGAATTCACCCCTCCACTTT.

This rearrangement joins TRBV3-1 to TRBJ1-1; a weak D match, TRBD1 (5 bases). V lost 0 bases, J lost 1 base, and 12 bases lay in between. The CDR3 consists of 16 residues. From germline, CDR1 is LGHDT and CDR2 YNNKEL (reference sequence). CDR3 protein: CASSQENAGRNTEAFF. The CDR3 coding sequence is TGTGCCAGCAGCCAAGAAAACGCAGGGAGGAACACTGAAGCTTTCTTT.

This chain uses TRBV5-5 with TRBJ2-5; 8 bases align to TRBD1. The V gene end was trimmed by 1 base and the J gene end by 4 bases; junction bases not matched to a gene: 12. This CDR3 has 17 amino acids. CDR1 is SGHKS, CDR2 YYEKEE, per germline (reference sequence). This chain's CDR3 is CASSLKGQGAGGETQYF. CDR3 coding DNA: TGTGCCAGCAGCTTGAAGGGGCAGGGGGCCGGAGGAGAGACCCAGTACTTC.

The chain has TRBV6-6 and TRBJ1-4; D is uncertain. V lost 7 bases and J 0 bases, leaving 9 bases between the germline ends. The CDR3 contains 14 residues. Germline loops: CDR1 MNHNY, CDR2 SVGAGI (reference sequence). The CDR3 DNA is TGTGCCAGCACGTCGCAGACAACTAATGAAAAACTGTTTTTT. It yields the protein CASTSQTTNEKLFF.

CDR3 coding DNA: TGTGCCAGCACCTCCTCCCAGCCCCAGCATTTT. Encoded protein: CASTSSQPQHF. The chain employs TRBV28 and TRBJ1-5; D gene unclear. CDR3 size: 11 residues. Trimming took off 7 bases at V and 7 bases at J, with 8 bases between the two ends. Germline V CDR1 and CDR2: MDHEN, SYDVKM.

This clonotype has just a few counts. The V call is TRBV9, the J call TRBJ1-2; D unresolved. Germline CDR1 SGDLS, CDR2 YYNGEE. V was trimmed by 4 bases and J by 8 bases, leaving 15 bases between them. The CDR3 runs 13 residues. The CDR3 spells CASSPTERTGYTF. DNA for the CDR3: TGTGCCAGCAGCCCGACGGAGAGGACCGGCTACACCTTC.

This clonotype was counted a single time. The J gene is TRBJ1-1, the V gene TRBV6-5; the D is unclear. The CDR3 totals 11 residues. The germline V gene encodes CDR1 MNHEY and CDR2 SVGAGI. Trimming removed 7 bases from V and 6 bases from J, with 9 bases in between. CDR3 nucleotide sequence: TGTGCCAGCACCCGGGAATCTGAAGCTTTCTTT. Protein: CASTRESEAFF.

The chain uses TRBV4-2 and TRBJ2-1; 13 bases match TRBD2. CDR3 length: 16 amino acids. Germline V gene data show CDR1 as LGHNA and CDR2 as YNFKEQ. V shed 1 base and J 6 bases; nucleotides not matched to a gene: 3. The CDR3 protein is CASSQVWTSGGNEQFF. CDR3 nucleotide sequence: TGTGCCAGCAGCCAAGTTTGGACTAGCGGGGGCAATGAGCAGTTCTTC.

This clonotype has more than one count but fewer than ten. The chain has TRBV24-1 and TRBJ2-6; TRBD2 might be the D (5 bases). Trimming took 5 bases from V and 2 from J, leaving 12 bases between them. Germline V gives CDR1 KGHDR, CDR2 SFDVKD. The CDR3 is made up of 16 amino acids. The CDR3 is CATSGARDTGANVLTF. CDR3 nucleotide sequence: TGTGCCACCAGTGGCGCGAGGGATACTGGGGCCAACGTCCTGACTTTC.

The V call is TRBV29-1, the J call TRBJ1-1; TRBD1 matches 9 bases. The V gene end was trimmed by 5 bases and the J gene end by 7 bases; junction bases not matched to a gene: 8. This CDR3 spans 13 amino acids. The germline gives CDR1 SQVTM, CDR2 ANQGSEA. The CDR3 region is CSVPGQGRIEAFF. For the CDR3, the DNA is TGCAGCGTTCCCGGACAGGGGCGTATTGAAGCTTTCTTT.

The CDR3 loop reads CASSPHVQDEAFF. The CDR3 bases are TGTGCCAGCAGCCCACACGTCCAGGATGAAGCTTTCTTT. The chain is built from TRBV2 and TRBJ1-1; D not resolved. Trimming left V 6 bases short and J 7 bases short, with 15 bases between. Germline values: CDR1 SNHLY, CDR2 FYNNEI. The CDR3 length is 13 residues.

This clonotype was detected a few times. The V and J genes are TRBV29-1 and TRBJ2-2; 7 bases map to TRBD1. The length of the CDR3 is 12 residues. Looked up from germline, CDR1 is SQVTM and CDR2 is ANQGSEA. Trimming took 7 bases from V and 4 from J; bases not matched to a gene: 3. CDR3 in DNA: TGCAGCGGAGGACAGGTCACCGGGGAGCTGTTTTTT. Translation: CSGGQVTGELFF.